This T cell receptor beta chain was observed in a study of T-cell memory formation after mild COVID-19 (dated by TCRdb to about 2021). As for the study more broadly: TCR sequence clusters from the two donors were largely donor specific. T-cell clones expanding and contracting after mild COVID-19 in two donors were tracked by longitudinal TCRalpha and TCRbeta repertoire sequencing. Two young, previously healthy adult volunteers made up the cohort, one male and one female.

PBMCs were isolated by Ficoll-Paque density gradient centrifugation. V is shortened by 0 bases, J by 0 bases, and the region joining them spans 10 bases. From the cysteine up to the phenylalanine, the CDR3 has a length of 16 residues. The sequence is cut down to CDR3 DNA, 48 bases in frame from base 1. This clonotype has more than one count but fewer than ten. The antigen this receptor binds is unknown. No much larger clone exists at a distance of one base, and base qualities are not known. Study-wide conclusions, independent of this receptor: Balanced CD4/CD8 phenotypes were observed for clones contracting from day 15 to 85, whereas a bias towards CD4+ was observed for a second wave of clones expanding from day 15 to 37. The detection of some responding clones in pre-infection memory suggests that pre-existing cross-reactive memory T cells joined the SARS-CoV-2 response. The study included only a couple of mild cases, and larger cohorts that include severe cases with pre-infection samples were judged to be necessary. Contracting CD4+ clones turned up mainly in the CM and EM memory subsets, whereas EMRA was where CD8+ clones were enriched. The second-wave clones that peaked on day 37 were not confirmed to be SARS-CoV-2 specific.

Instrument used: Illumina NovaSeq 6000. Using 5'RACE with constant-segment primers, TCRalpha and TCRbeta cDNA libraries were constructed, with sample barcodes and unique molecular identifiers added in the process. RNA was extracted from every sample with Trizol reagent. Amplification of the libraries took two PCR steps, and the second step added a second sample barcode plus Illumina TruSeq adapters. Sequencing of libraries was performed on an Illumina NovaSeq with 2 x 150 bp paired-end reads. Processing in the source paper ran as follows. Reads were demultiplexed and collapsed into UMI-guided consensus sequences with migec v1.2.7. With mixcr v2.1.11, UMI consensuses were aligned to TRA and TRB V and J templates and assembled into clonotypes. Clonotypes were classified as expanded or contracted when called significant by both edgeR and NoisET, with noise models trained on biological replicates. For edgeR calls, the cutoffs were a false discovery rate-adjusted p below 0.01 and a log2 fold-change threshold of 1. PCA with hierarchical clustering of max-normalized trajectories of the 1000 most abundant clonotypes was used as exploratory dynamics analysis. The CD4 or CD8 phenotype of responding clones was assigned using the separately sequenced CD4+ and CD8+ repertoires. TCRdb's own reprocessing of the public reads used fastp at Q25 and MiXCR and kept productive beta chains. Here each entry gathers all rows of one CDR3 protein and keeps the most common genes and DNA. TCRdb's processing, not the authors', yielded these V and J calls. The sample data list 350,000 to 500,000 distinct CDR3 sequences, and 23% of these were observed just once. Around 13% of the sample is taken by the ten largest.

This sequence uses TRBV23-1 and TRBJ2-3; confidence is insufficient to name the D gene. TRBV23-1 is an open reading frame, and its role is uncertain. The sequencing sample was made of PBMCs or a T cell subset sorted from them (not recorded which). The receptor was isolated from an adult woman who had mild COVID-19 (a few samples of this study predate the infection). The sample titles of this study are shuffled in the database, so cell type and time point are left out; the donor was told from shared clones. The CDR3 protein: CASSQSVQMSTDTQYF. Here is the DNA: TGCGCCAGCAGTCAATCGGTACAGATGAGCACAGATACGCAGTATTTT.